This T cell receptor (beta chain) is from a study of T-cell memory formation after mild COVID-19. Via MiXCR, TCRdb re-called the 5' RACE reads, giving one row per CDR3 protein. The profile shows approximately 260,000 distinct CDR3 sequences, 16% of them singletons. Study-wide results and caveats: Cross-reactive memory apparently joined, as some responding clones appeared in pre-infection memory. Clones shrinking from day 15 to 85 showed even CD4/CD8 mixes; later expanders tilted CD4+. Nothing showed for sure that second-wave clones peaking on day 37 were SARS-CoV-2 specific.

The CDR3 covers 11 residues. Trimming removed 4 bases at V and 11 bases at J, with 11 bases between. This clonotype came up a few times. Its cognate antigen is unknown. The sequencing input was PBMCs or a T cell subset sorted from them (not recorded which). This chain uses TRBV12-3 or TRBV12-4 with TRBJ1-1; D gene uncertain. The TCR comes from a man aged 18 to 29 who had mild COVID-19 (a few samples of this study predate the infection). Cell type and time point are not known. The CDR3 DNA reads as TGTGCCAGCAGTTCGTGGGTCGGGGCTTTCTTT. This sequence encodes CASSSWVGAFF.